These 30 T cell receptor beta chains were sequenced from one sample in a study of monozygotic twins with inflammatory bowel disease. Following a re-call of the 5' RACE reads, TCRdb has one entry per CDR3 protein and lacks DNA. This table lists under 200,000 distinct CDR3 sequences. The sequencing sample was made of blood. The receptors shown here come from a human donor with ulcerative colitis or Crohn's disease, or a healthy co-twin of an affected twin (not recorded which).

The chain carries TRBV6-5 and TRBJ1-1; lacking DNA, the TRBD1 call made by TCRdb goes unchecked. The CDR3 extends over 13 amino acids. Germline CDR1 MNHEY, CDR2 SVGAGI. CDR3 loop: CASSPPGRLEAFF.

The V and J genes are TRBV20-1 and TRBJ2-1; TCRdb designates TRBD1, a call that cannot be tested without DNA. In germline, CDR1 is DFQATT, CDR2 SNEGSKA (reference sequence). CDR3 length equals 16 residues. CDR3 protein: CSARDAGRILRGEQFF.

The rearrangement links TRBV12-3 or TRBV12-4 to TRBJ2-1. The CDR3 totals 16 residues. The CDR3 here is CASSFRAGGSYNEQFF.

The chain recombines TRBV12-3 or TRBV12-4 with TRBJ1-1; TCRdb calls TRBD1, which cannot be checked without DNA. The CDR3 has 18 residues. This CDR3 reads CASSLDGRRQGLNTEAFF.

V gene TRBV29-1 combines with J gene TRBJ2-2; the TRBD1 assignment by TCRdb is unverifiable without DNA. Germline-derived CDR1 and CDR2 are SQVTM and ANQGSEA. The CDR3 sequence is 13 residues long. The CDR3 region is CSFHRTNTGELFF.

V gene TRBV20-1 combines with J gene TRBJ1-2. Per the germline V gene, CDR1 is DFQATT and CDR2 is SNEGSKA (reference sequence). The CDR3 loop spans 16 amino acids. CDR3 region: CSARSAGRPPNYGYTF.

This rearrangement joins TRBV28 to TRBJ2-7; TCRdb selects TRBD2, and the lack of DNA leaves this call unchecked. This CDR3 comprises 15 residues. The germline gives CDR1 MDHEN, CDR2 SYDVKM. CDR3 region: CASRVTSGSSYEQYF.

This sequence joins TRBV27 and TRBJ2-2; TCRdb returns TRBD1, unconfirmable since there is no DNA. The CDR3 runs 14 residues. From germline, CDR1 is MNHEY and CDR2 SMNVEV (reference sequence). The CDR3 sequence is CASRDRPNTGELFF.

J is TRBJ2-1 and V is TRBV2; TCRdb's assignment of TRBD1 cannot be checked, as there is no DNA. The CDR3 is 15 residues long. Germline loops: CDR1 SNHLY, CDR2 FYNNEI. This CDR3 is CASRKDSRKGNEQFF.

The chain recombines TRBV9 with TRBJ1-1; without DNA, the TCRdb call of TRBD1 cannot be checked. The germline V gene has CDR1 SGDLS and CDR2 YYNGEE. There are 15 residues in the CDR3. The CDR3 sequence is CASSALTGTNTEAFF. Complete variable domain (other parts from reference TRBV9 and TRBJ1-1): DSGVTQTPKHLITATGQRVTLRCSPRSGDLSVYWYQQSLDQGLQFLIQYYNGEERAKGNILERFSAQQFPDLHSELNLSSLELGDSALYFCASSALTGTNTEAFFGQGTRLTVV.

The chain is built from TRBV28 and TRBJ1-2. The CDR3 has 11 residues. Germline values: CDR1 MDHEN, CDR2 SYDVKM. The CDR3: CASSSNYGYTF.

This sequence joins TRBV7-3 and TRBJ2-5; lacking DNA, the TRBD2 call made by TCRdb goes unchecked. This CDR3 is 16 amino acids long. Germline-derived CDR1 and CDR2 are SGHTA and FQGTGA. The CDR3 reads CASSFLGGRAYETQYF.

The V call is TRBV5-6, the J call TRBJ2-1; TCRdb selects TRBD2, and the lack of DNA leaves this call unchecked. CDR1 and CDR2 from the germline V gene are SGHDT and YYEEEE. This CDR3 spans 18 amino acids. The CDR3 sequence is CASSKMTGLAGGRALRFF.

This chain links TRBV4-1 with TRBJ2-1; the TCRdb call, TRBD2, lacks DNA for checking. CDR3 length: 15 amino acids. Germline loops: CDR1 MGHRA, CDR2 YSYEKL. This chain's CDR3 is CASTLAGGTRDEQFF.

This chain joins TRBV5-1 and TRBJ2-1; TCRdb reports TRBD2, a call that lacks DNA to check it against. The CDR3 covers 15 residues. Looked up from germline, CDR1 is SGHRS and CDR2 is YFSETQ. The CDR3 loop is CASSLALAGSNEQFF.

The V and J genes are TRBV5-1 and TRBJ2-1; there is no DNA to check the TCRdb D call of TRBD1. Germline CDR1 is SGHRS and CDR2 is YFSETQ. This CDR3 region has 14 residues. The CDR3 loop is CASNPGQVYNEQFF.

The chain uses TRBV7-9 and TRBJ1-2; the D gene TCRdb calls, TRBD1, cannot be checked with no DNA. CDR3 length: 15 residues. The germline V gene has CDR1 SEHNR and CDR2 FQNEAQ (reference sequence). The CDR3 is CASSLEGQARRGYTF.

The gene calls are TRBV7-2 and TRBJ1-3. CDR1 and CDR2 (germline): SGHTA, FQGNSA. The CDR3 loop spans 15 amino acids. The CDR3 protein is CASSLAQGSGNTIYF. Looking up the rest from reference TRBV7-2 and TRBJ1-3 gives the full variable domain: GAGVSQSPSNKVTEKGKDVELRCDPISGHTALYWYRQSLGQGLEFLIYFQGNSAPDKSGLPSDRFSAERTGGSVSTLTIQRTQQEDSAVYLCASSLAQGSGNTIYFGEGSWLTVV.

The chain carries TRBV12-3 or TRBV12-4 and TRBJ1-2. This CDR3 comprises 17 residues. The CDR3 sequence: CASSLSPNPVLTFQYTF.

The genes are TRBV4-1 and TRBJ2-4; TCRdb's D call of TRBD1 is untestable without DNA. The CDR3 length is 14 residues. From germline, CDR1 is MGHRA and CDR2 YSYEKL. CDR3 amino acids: CASSHSGAKNIQYF.

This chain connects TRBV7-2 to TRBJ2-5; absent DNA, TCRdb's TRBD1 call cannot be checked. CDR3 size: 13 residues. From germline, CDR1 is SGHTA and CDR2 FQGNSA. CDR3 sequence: CASSPPKGRTQYF.

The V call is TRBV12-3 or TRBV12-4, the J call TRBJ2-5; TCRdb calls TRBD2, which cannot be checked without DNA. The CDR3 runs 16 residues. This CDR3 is CASSLTSGRGEETQYF.

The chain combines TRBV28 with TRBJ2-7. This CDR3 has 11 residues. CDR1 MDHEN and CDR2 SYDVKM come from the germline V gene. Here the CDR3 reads CASSPFYEQYF.

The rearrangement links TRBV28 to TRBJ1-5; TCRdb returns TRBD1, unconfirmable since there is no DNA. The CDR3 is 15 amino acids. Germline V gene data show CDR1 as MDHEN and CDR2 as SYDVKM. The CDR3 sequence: CASSPPRDRNQPQHF.

The chain's CDR3 is CASSLASLTDTQYF. The V gene is TRBV27, the J gene TRBJ2-3; TCRdb gives TRBD2 as the D gene, but with no DNA this cannot be confirmed. Germline V lookup: CDR1 MNHEY, CDR2 SMNVEV (reference sequence). The CDR3 is 14 residues long.

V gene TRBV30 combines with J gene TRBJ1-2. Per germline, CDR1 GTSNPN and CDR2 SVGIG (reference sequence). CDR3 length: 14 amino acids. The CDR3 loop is CACNRDLMGYGYTF.

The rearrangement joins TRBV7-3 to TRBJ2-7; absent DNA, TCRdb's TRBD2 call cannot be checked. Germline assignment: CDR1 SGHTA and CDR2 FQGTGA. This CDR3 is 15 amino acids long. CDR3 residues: CASSPASSAPYEQYF.

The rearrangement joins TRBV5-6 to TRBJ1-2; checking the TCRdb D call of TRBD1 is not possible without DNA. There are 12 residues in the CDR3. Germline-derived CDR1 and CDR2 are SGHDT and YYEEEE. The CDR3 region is CASSLGGWGYTF. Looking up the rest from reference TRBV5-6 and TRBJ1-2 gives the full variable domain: DAGVTQSPTHLIKTRGQQVTLRCSPKSGHDTVSWYQQALGQGPQFIFQYYEEEERQRGNFPDRFSGHQFPNYSSELNVNALLLGDSALYLCASSLGGWGYTFGSGTRLTVV.

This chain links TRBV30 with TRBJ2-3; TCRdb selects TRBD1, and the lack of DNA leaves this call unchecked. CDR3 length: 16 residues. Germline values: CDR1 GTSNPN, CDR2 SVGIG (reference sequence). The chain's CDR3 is CAWSERDRGMSDTQYF.

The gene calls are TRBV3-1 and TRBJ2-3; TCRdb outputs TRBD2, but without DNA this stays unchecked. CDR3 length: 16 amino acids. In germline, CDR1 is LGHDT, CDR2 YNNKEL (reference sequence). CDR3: CASSQDEVANTDTQYF.